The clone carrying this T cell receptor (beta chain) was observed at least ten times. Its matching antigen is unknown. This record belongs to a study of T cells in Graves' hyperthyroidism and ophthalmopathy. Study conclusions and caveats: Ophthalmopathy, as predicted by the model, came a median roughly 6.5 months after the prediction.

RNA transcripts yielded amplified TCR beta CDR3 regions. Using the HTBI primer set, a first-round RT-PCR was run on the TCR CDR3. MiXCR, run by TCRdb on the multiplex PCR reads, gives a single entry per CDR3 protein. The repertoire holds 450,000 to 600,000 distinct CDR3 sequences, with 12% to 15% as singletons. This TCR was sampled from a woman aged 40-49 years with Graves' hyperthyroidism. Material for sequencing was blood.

CDR3 bases: TGTGCCAGCAGCCAAAGGGGGGAAGCTGGAAACACCATATATTTT. Translated, it gives CASSQRGEAGNTIYF. V is TRBV3-1 and J is TRBJ1-3; tentative D call: TRBD1 (6 bases). The CDR3 runs 15 residues. Trimming shortened V by 2 bases and J by 2 bases, and 10 bases separated the two germline ends. Germline CDR1 LGHDT, CDR2 YNNKEL (reference sequence).